This section outlines one T cell receptor (beta chain) sequence together with its context. These data come from a study of blood T cell repertoires in COVID-19. On the study more broadly: Some COVID-19 samples were acute and others convalescent; all came from the United States, Italy and Spain.

Original data processing: Reference gene primer amplification gave nucleated cell count estimates. Assay used: immunoSEQ multiplex PCR; TCRdb lists only in-frame clones, some missing. For V, J and clone size, that table is used; D and trimming come from the DNA. The sample consists of roughly 150,000 clones, under 90% of them appearing once. V was pared by 1 base and J by 2 bases, with 12 bases between. The germline CDR1 and CDR2 sequences are SGHRS and YFSETQ. This CDR3 region has 15 residues. The chain uses TRBV5-1 and TRBJ1-2; D may be TRBD1 (5 bases). The sample taken for sequencing was peripheral blood. The clonotype was recovered from an elderly woman with acute or convalescent COVID-19. The CDR3 loop is CASSLWGRRNYGYTF. CDR3 bases: TGCGCCAGCAGCTTGTGGGGGAGGAGGAACTATGGCTACACCTTC.